This TCR beta chain stems from a study of post-analysis software for immune sequencing data. Study as a whole: Relapsing-remitting, secondary progressive and progressive-relapsing courses of multiple sclerosis were included.

Findings and limits, study-wide: F measure clustering grouped samples strongly by preparation batch. Compared against controls, patients with multiple sclerosis displayed significantly lower normalized Chao1 diversity. Patients used five TRBV segments, including TRBV5-6, TRBV5-1 and TRBV20-1, more often than controls.

CDR1 and CDR2 from the germline V gene are MGHDK and SYGVNS. The CDR3 sequence is 13 residues long. A remark on this clonotype: Its target is not known.

TCR beta cDNA libraries had unique molecular identifiers. T cells numbering about 0.9 to 11 million yielded cDNA molecules that totaled approximately 500,000. TCRdb passed the PCR reads through MiXCR, listing each CDR3 protein once. The sample has a few hundred thousand distinct CDR3 sequences, over 35% seen once. Material for sequencing was blood. V gene TRBV25-1 combines with J gene TRBJ2-5; D uncertain. Near its end, the DNA agrees better with TRBJ2-7, so the J call may be wrong. This TCR was recovered from a girl aged 5-17 years with multiple sclerosis. The CDR3 nucleotides are TGTGCCAGCAGAGGTCAATTCAGGACCGAGCAGTACTTC. It yields the protein CASRGQFRTEQYF.